What follows are 23 T cell receptor beta chains derived from one specimen sequenced in a study of blood T cell repertoires in COVID-19. Measured with immunoSEQ multiplex PCR; TCRdb has only the in-frame clones, and not every one. The sample consists of just over 60,000 clones, approximately 79% of them appearing once. The specimen was peripheral blood. These receptors were obtained from a woman older than 75 with active or convalescent COVID-19.

The rearrangement uses TRBV6-6 and TRBJ2-1; D remains unclear. Trimming pared 5 bases from V and 0 bases from J, leaving 11 bases between. This CDR3 contains 15 residues. Per the germline V gene, CDR1 is MNHNY and CDR2 is SVGAGI (reference sequence). CDR3 DNA sequence: TGTGCCAGCAGTCCACGACGGAGCTCCTACAATGAGCAGTTCTTC. Protein sequence: CASSPRRSSYNEQFF.

This rearrangement joins TRBV18 to TRBJ1-1; maybe TRBD1 (6 bases). Germline V gene sequence: CDR1 KGHSH, CDR2 LQKENI. V lost 1 base and J 4 bases, leaving 16 bases between the germline ends. The CDR3 runs 16 residues. CDR3 in DNA: TGTGCCAGCTCACCACGGCGGGGGCTCGGAGGCACTGAAGCTTTCTTT. Protein product: CASSPRRGLGGTEAFF.

This clone appeared a single time. The chain is built from TRBV3-1 (or the pseudogene TRBV3-2) and TRBJ2-1; TRBD2 aligns across 9 bases. The CDR3 is 17 residues long. The germline V gene has CDR1 LGHDT and CDR2 YNNKEL (reference sequence). J was trimmed by 2 bases and V by 5 bases; bases with no gene match: 10. As DNA, the CDR3 is TGTGCCAGCAGCACACATCCGACTAGCGGCACCTACAATGAGCAGTTCTTC. This encodes CASSTHPTSGTYNEQFF.

V gene TRBV18 combines with J gene TRBJ1-1; no reliable D call. This CDR3 contains 15 residues. V was clipped by 2 bases and J by 5 bases, with 15 bases between them. Germline V gene sequence: CDR1 KGHSH, CDR2 LQKENI. The CDR3: CASSPRPDSGTEAFF. CDR3 bases: TGTGCCAGCTCACCAAGGCCAGATAGCGGTACTGAAGCTTTCTTT.

This chain links TRBV4-1 with TRBJ2-5, with a possible D match to TRBD1 (6 bases). From germline, CDR1 is MGHRA and CDR2 YSYEKL. The CDR3 is 13 amino acids. V lost 2 bases and J lost 5, with 9 bases in between. The CDR3 nucleotides read TGCGCCAGCAGCCAACTCCAGGGGGAGACCCAGTACTTC. Its translation is CASSQLQGETQYF.

This clone was found a few times. V is TRBV2 and J is TRBJ1-2; D gene ambiguous. This CDR3 is 13 amino acids long. Germline assignment: CDR1 SNHLY and CDR2 FYNNEI. The V end was cut by 0 bases, the J end by 8 bases, with 10 bases between. The chain's CDR3 is CASSEAHSIGYTF. DNA for the CDR3: TGTGCCAGCAGTGAAGCGCACAGTATAGGCTACACCTTC.

The CDR3 reads CATRRTRNTEAFF. DNA of the CDR3: TGTGCCACCAGGCGGACAAGGAACACTGAAGCTTTCTTT. The V call is TRBV15, the J call TRBJ1-1; tentatively, D is TRBD1 (5 bases). Germline-derived CDR1 and CDR2 are LNHNV and YYDKDF (reference sequence). The CDR3 runs to 13 residues. The V end was cut by 6 bases, the J end by 1 base, with 9 bases between.

This clone was counted between two and nine times. The J gene is TRBJ1-2, the V gene TRBV5-4; D possibly corresponds to TRBD1 (6 bases). Looked up from germline, CDR1 is SGHNT and CDR2 is YYREEE (reference sequence). With 3 bases removed from V and 2 bases from J, the gap between germline ends came to 14 bases. CDR3 length: 15 residues. CDR3 in DNA: TGTGCCAGCAGCTCTCCAGGGGCATCCAACTATGGCTACACCTTC. It encodes CASSSPGASNYGYTF.

The chain links TRBV13 to TRBJ1-1, with D perhaps matching TRBD1 (5 bases). The length of the CDR3 is 14 residues. The V end was cut by 6 bases, the J end by 4 bases, with 15 bases between. CDR1 and CDR2 (germline): PRHDT, FYEKMQ (reference sequence). The CDR3 protein is CASRIQGKATEAFF. CDR3 sequence (DNA): TGTGCCAGCAGAATCCAGGGAAAGGCCACTGAAGCTTTCTTT.

There are a few counts of this clone. V gene TRBV19 combines with J gene TRBJ1-5, with 9 nucleotides matching TRBD1. J lost 7 bases, V lost 7 bases, and 11 bases had no gene match. Per the germline V gene, CDR1 is LNHDA and CDR2 is SQIVND (reference sequence). The CDR3 covers 15 residues. In DNA, the CDR3 is TGTGCCAGTATCCCAGACAGGGGGAGAATCCAGCCCCAGCATTTT. Amino acids: CASIPDRGRIQPQHF.

The J gene is TRBJ1-3, the V gene TRBV27, with 7 bases matching TRBD1. The CDR3 runs to 16 residues. Trimming took 5 bases from V and 0 from J; bases not matched to a gene: 7. In germline, CDR1 is MNHEY, CDR2 SMNVEV (reference sequence). The CDR3 reads CASSKTGWLSGNTIYF. The CDR3 DNA sequence: TGTGCCAGCAGTAAGACAGGGTGGCTCTCTGGAAACACCATATATTTT.

The CDR3: CASTRDIEGYTF. The CDR3 nucleotides are TGTGCCAGCACCCGGGACATAGAGGGCTACACCTTC. The chain has TRBV2 and TRBJ1-2; possibly TRBD1 for D (6 bases). CDR3 length equals 12 residues. V lost 7 bases to trimming and J lost 8 bases, with 14 bases between them. Germline V gene sequence: CDR1 SNHLY, CDR2 FYNNEI.

The CDR3 sequence is CASSVDGRGNYEQYF. Here the CDR3 DNA reads TGCGCCAGCAGTGTAGACGGCAGGGGGAACTACGAGCAGTACTTC. The J gene is TRBJ2-7, the V gene TRBV10-2, with 7 bases identical to TRBD1. Germline assignment: CDR1 WSHSY and CDR2 SAAADI. The length of the CDR3 is 15 residues. J lost 3 bases, V lost 4 bases, and 9 bases had no gene match.

This chain links TRBV4-1 with TRBJ1-2, with 8 positions matching TRBD1. Germline assignment: CDR1 MGHRA and CDR2 YSYEKL. V lost 3 bases, J lost 8 bases, and 8 bases stayed unmatched. The CDR3 sequence is 14 residues long. DNA for the CDR3: TGCGCCAGCAGCCATAATGACAGGGGAGGAGGCTACACCTTC. Translated, it gives CASSHNDRGGGYTF.

The chain uses TRBV3-1 (or the pseudogene TRBV3-2) and TRBJ1-2; TRBD1 matches 7 bases. The V gene's germline CDR1 is LGHDT and CDR2 YNNKEL (reference sequence). Unmatched junction bases numbered 7, after V lost 2 bases and J lost 7 bases. This CDR3 has 14 residues. The CDR3 is CASSQTDRVSGYTF. The CDR3 nucleotides read TGTGCCAGCAGCCAAACTGACAGGGTTTCTGGCTACACCTTC.

This chain uses TRBV9 with TRBJ2-3; TRBD1 aligns across 8 bases. J lost 7 bases, V lost 0 bases, and 13 bases had no gene match. The CDR3 runs to 17 residues. Germline CDR1 reads SGDLS; CDR2 reads YYNGEE. The CDR3 reads CASSVGPDRVWGNTQYF. Here the CDR3 DNA reads TGTGCCAGCAGCGTAGGTCCGGACAGGGTGTGGGGAAATACGCAGTATTTT.

This chain joins TRBV20-1 and TRBJ2-5; 12 bases match TRBD2. Germline V gene lookup returns CDR1 DFQATT and CDR2 SNEGSKA (reference sequence). The CDR3 contains 16 residues. Germline trimming cut 3 bases from V and 1 base from J; bases unmatched to any gene: 6. Written as DNA, the CDR3 is TGCAGTGCTAGTCGTCCTAGCGGGGGGGCCCAAGAGACCCAGTACTTC. Translated, it gives CSASRPSGGAQETQYF.

J is TRBJ1-3 and V is TRBV19; TRBD1 matches 7 bases. The CDR3 consists of 17 residues. The germline gives CDR1 LNHDA, CDR2 SQIVND (reference sequence). After removal of 5 bases from V and 2 bases from J, the junction contained 12 bases not matched to a gene. The CDR3 here is CASSPSLDREAGNTIYF. The CDR3 DNA reads TGTGCCAGTAGTCCCTCCCTCGACAGGGAGGCTGGAAACACCATATATTTT.

The CDR3 sequence is CASSISGATDTQYF. CDR3 sequence (DNA): TGTGCCAGCAGCATAAGCGGGGCCACAGATACGCAGTATTTT. V usage is TRBV21-1 and J usage is TRBJ2-3; the table's D call TRBD2 went unverified against the DNA. TRBV21-1 is described as a pseudogene. The CDR3 contains 14 residues.

The rearrangement uses TRBV7-3 and TRBJ2-3; 8 positions agree with TRBD1. CDR3 size: 14 residues. The junction had 4 bases not matched to a gene; V was cut back by 4 bases and J by 4 bases. The germline V gene encodes CDR1 SGHTA and CDR2 FQGTGA. CDR3 nucleotide sequence: TGTGCCAGCAGCTCACAGGGGGGTCCAGATACGCAGTATTTT. Translation gives CASSSQGGPDTQYF.

The chain couples TRBV7-2 to TRBJ1-2, with D perhaps TRBD1 (6 bases). Germline CDR1 reads SGHTA; CDR2 reads FQGNSA. V was trimmed by 0 bases and J by 2 bases, leaving 16 bases between them. This CDR3 has 17 amino acids. As DNA, the CDR3 is TGTGCCAGCAGCTTAGCCCCGACCGCCGGACAGAACTATGGCTACACCTTC. Protein: CASSLAPTAGQNYGYTF.

The rearrangement joins TRBV5-1 to TRBJ1-1, with D tentatively TRBD1 (6 bases). This CDR3 is 15 amino acids long. V gave up 4 bases and J gave up 0 bases, with 13 bases separating them. Germline CDR1 reads SGHRS; CDR2 reads YFSETQ. The CDR3 sequence: CASSPTGNLNTEAFF. The CDR3 region has the DNA TGCGCCAGCAGCCCGACAGGCAATTTGAACACTGAAGCTTTCTTT.

This sequence joins TRBV15 and TRBJ2-1, with 7 nucleotides matching TRBD1. CDR3 size: 14 residues. Germline-derived CDR1 and CDR2 are LNHNV and YYDKDF (reference sequence). With V trimmed by 4 bases and J by 7 bases, 7 bases remained unmatched. The CDR3 DNA reads TGTGCCACCAGCATCCGACAGGGTCAAAATGAGCAGTTCTTC. It translates to CATSIRQGQNEQFF.